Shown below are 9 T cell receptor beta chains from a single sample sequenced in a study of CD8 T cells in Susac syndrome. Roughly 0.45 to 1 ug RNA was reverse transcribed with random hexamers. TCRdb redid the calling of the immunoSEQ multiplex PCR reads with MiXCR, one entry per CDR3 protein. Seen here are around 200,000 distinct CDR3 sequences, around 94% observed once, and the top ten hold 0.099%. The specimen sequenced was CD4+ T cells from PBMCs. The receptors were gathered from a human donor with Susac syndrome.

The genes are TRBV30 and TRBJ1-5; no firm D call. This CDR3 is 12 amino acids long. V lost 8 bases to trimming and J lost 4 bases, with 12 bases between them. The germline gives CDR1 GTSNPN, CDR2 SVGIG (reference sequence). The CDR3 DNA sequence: TGTGCCGTTGGGCAGGAGAATCAGCCCCAGCATTTT. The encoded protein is CAVGQENQPQHF. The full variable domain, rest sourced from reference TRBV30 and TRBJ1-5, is SQTIHQWPATLVQPVGSPLSLECTVEGTSNPNLYWYRQAAGRGLQLLFYSVGIGQISSEVPQNLSASRPQDRQFILSSKKLLLSDSGFYLCAVGQENQPQHFGDGTRLSIL.

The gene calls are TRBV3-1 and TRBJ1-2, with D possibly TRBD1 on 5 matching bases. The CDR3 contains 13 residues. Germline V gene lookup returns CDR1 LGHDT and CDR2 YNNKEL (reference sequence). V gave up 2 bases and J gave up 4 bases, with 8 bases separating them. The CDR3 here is CASSQQGLYGYTF. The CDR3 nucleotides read TGTGCCAGCAGCCAACAGGGCCTCTATGGCTACACCTTC.

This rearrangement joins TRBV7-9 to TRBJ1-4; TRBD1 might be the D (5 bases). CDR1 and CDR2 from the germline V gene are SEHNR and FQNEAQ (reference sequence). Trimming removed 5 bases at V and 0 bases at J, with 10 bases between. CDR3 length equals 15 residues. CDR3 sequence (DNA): TGTGCCAGCAGCAAACGACAGTCAACTAATGAAAAACTGTTTTTT. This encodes CASSKRQSTNEKLFF. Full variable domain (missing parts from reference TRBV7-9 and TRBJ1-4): DTGVSQNPRHKITKRGQNVTFRCDPISEHNRLYWYRQTLGQGPEFLTYFQNEAQLEKSRLLSDRFSAERPKGSFSTLEIQRTEQGDSAMYLCASSKRQSTNEKLFFGSGTQLSVL.

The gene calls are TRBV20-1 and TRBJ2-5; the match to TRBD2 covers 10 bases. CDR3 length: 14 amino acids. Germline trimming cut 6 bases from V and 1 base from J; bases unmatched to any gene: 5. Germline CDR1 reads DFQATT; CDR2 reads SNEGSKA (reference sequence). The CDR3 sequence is CSASRTSGQETQYF. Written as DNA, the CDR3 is TGCAGTGCCAGTAGGACTAGCGGCCAAGAGACCCAGTACTTC.

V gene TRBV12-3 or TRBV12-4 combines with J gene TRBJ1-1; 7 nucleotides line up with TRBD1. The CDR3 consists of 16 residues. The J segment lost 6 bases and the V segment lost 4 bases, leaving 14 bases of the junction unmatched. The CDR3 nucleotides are TGTGCCAGCAGTTCCCGGACAGGCAAATGGGTGGCTGAAGCTTTCTTT. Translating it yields CASSSRTGKWVAEAFF.

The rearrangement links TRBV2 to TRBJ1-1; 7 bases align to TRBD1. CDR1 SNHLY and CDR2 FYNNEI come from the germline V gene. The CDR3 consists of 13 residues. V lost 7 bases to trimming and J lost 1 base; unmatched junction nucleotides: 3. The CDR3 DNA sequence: TGTGCCAGCAACAGGGGTAAGAACACTGAAGCTTTCTTT. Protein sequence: CASNRGKNTEAFF. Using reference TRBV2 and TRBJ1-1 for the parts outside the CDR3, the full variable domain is EPEVTQTPSHQVTQMGQEVILRCVPISNHLYFYWYRQILGQKVEFLVSFYNNEISEKSEIFDDQFSVERPDGSNFTLKIRSTKLEDSAMYFCASNRGKNTEAFFGQGTRLTVV.

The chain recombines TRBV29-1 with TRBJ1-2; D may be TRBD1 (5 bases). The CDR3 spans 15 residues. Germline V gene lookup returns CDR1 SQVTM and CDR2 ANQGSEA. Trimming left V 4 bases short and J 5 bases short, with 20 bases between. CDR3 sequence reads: CSVVPDGAVMYGYTF. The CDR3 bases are TGCAGCGTTGTCCCCGACGGGGCGGTGATGTATGGCTACACCTTC.

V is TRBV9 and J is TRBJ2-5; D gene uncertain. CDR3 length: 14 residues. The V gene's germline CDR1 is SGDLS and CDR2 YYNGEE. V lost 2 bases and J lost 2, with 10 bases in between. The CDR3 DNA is TGTGCCAGCAGCGTGAAACCGTATCAAGAGACCCAGTACTTC. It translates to CASSVKPYQETQYF.

The CDR3 region has the DNA TGCAGTGCTGAGGAGAGACTAGCGGGGAGCACAGATACGCAGTATTTT. As protein: CSAEERLAGSTDTQYF. V gene TRBV20-1 combines with J gene TRBJ2-3, with TRBD2 identical over 11 bases. V was clipped by 5 bases and J by 0 bases; unmatched bases: 7. This CDR3 has 16 amino acids. Germline assignment: CDR1 DFQATT and CDR2 SNEGSKA (reference sequence).